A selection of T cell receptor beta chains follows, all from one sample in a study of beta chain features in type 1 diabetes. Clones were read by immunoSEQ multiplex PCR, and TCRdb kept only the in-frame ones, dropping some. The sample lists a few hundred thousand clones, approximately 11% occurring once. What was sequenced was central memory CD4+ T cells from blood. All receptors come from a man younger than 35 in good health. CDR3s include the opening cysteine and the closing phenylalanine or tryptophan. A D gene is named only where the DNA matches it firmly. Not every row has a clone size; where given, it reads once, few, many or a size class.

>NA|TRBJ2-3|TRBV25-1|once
TGTGCCAGCAGTGATGCGAAATACGGGTCCCCAGATACGCAGTATTTT
CASSDAKYGSPDTQYF
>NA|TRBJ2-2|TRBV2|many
TGTGCCAGCACCCGAATGGGTCTGGGGACCGGGGAGCTGTTTTTT
CASTRMGLGTGELFF
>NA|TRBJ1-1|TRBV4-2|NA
TGTGCCAGCAGCAAAGTGGATGGGAACACTGAAGCTTTCTTT
CASSKVDGNTEAFF
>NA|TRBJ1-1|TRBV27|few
TGTGCCAGCCGCATGGCGGGGAACACTGAAGCTTTCTTT
CASRMAGNTEAFF
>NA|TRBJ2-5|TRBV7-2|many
TGTGCCAGCAGCCCGGGACTTAACCCAGGGACCCAGTACTTC
CASSPGLNPGTQYF
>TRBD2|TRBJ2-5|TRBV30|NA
TGTGCCTGGTCCGGGACTAGCGGGAAAGAGACCCAGTACTTC
CAWSGTSGKETQYF
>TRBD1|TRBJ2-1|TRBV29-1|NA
TGCAGCGCGGACAGGGAAGGCAATGAGCAGTTCTTC
CSADREGNEQFF
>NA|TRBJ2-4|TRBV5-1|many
TGCGCCAGCAGCTTGGTCGGGGTCAAGGACATTCAGTACTTC
CASSLVGVKDIQYF
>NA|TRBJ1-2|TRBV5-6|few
TGTGCCAGCAGCTTGGCACTGGGGCGGGATAACTATGGCTACACCTTC
CASSLALGRDNYGYTF
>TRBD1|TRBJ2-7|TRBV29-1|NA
TGCAGCGGCGGGACAGGGTACTACGAGCAGTACTTC
CSGGTGYYEQYF
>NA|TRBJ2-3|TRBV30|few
TGTGCCTGGAGTATAGGGACTTCACGCACAGATACGCAGTATTTT
CAWSIGTSRTDTQYF
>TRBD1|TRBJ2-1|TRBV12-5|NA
TGTGCTAGTGGTAGGACAGGGAATGGCAATGAGCAGTTCTTC
CASGRTGNGNEQFF
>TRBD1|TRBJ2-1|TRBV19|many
TGTGCCAGTAGTAGCGGCTGGGCAGGGGGATATCAGTTCTTC
CASSSGWAGGYQFF
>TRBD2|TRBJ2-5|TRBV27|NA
TGTGCCAGCAGCCCCCTCCGGGGGGTGGTGCCCCAGTACTTC
CASSPLRGVVPQYF
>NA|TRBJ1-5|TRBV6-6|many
TGTGCCAGCAGTTCCGGGACGTCCAGAAGGCAGCCCCAGCATTTT
CASSSGTSRRQPQHF
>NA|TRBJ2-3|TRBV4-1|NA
TGCGCCAGCAGCCACTACCAGGGCACAGATACGCAGTATTTT
CASSHYQGTDTQYF
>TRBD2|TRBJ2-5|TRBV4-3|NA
TGCGCCAGCAGCCCTATGGCTAGCGGGAGGGCCGAGACCCAGTACTTC
CASSPMASGRAETQYF
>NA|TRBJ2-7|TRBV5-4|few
TGTGCCAGCAGCACCCAACAGGGAACCCACGAGCAGTACTTC
CASSTQQGTHEQYF
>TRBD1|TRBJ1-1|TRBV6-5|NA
TGTGCCAGCAGCACCAGGACAGGGTTGGAGGCTTTCTTT
CASSTRTGLEAFF
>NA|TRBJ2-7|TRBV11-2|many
TGTGCCAGCAGCTTAGATCGTACTACCTCCTACGAGCAGTACTTC
CASSLDRTTSYEQYF
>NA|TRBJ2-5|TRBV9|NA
TGTGCCAGCAGCGGGCCCACAAAAGAGACCCAGTACTTC
CASSGPTKETQYF
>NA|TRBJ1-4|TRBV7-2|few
TGTGCCAGCAGCTCCCCGAATGAAAAACTGTTTTTT
CASSSPNEKLFF
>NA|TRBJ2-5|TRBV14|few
TGTGCCAGCAGCCCTTTGGAGCTGACGGGCGAGACCCAGTACTTC
CASSPLELTGETQYF
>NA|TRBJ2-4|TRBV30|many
TGTGCCTGGAGTGTACAATGGGGACATGACATCAAAAACATTCAGTACTTC
CAWSVQWGHDIKNIQYF
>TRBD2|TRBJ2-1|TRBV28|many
TGTGCCAGCAGTTTACCCGGTGCTAGCGGGAGTTACAATGAGCAGTTCTTC
CASSLPGASGSYNEQFF
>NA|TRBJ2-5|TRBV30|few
TGTGCCTGGAGTCCTGGCGGGACGGGAGAGACCCAGTACTTC
CAWSPGGTGETQYF
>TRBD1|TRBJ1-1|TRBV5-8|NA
TGTGCCAGCAGCTGGGATGGACAGGGGGGGACTGAAGCTTTCTTT
CASSWDGQGGTEAFF
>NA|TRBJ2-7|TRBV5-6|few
TGTGCCAGCAGCTTGGAGCCAGATGTCACCTACGAGCAGTACTTC
CASSLEPDVTYEQYF
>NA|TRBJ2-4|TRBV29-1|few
TGCAGCGTTGAGGGCGGGGAAGACATTCAGTACTTC
CSVEGGEDIQYF
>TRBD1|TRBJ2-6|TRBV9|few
TGTGCCAGCAGCCTATTACCGGGACAGGGCCTCTCTGGGGCCAACGTCCTGACTTTC
CASSLLPGQGLSGANVLTF
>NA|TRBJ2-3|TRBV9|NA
TGTGCCAGCAGCGTTTTAGAGGGAAGCACAGATACGCAGTATTTT
CASSVLEGSTDTQYF
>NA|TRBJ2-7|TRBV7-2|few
TGTGCCAGCAGCTCGGGGAAGGGGAGTACCTACGAGCAGTACTTC
CASSSGKGSTYEQYF
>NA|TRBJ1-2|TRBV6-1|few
TGTGCCAGCAGTGAATATTCCTATGGCTACACCTTC
CASSEYSYGYTF
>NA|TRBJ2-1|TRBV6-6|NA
TGTGCCAGCAGCCAGGTGGGGGTGGTCGAAAATGAGCAGTTCTTC
CASSQVGVVENEQFF
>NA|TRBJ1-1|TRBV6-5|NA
TGTGCCAGCAGTTACTCCCCGAGCAGCAGAGGAGCTTTCTTT
CASSYSPSSRGAFF
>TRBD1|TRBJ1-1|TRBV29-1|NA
TGCAGCGTTCGGACAGGGGGCGGTGAAGCTTTCTTT
CSVRTGGGEAFF
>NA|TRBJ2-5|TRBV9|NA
TGTGCCAGCAGCGTAGTGGTTTCAGGGGAGACCCAGTACTTC
CASSVVVSGETQYF
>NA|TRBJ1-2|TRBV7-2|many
TGTGCCAGCAGCTTAGAGTTTCGACCGAGTAACTATGGCTACACCTTC
CASSLEFRPSNYGYTF
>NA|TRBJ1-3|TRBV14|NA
TGTGCCAGCAGCCAAAGACTACAGGGCGGCTCTGGAAACACCATATATTTT
CASSQRLQGGSGNTIYF
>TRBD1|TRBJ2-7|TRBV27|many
TGTGCCAGCAGTTTAAAAGGGACAGAATTCTACGAGCAGTACTTC
CASSLKGTEFYEQYF
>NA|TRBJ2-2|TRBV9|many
TGTGCCAGCAGCGTAGCCCCAGCGAACACCGGGGAGCTGTTTTTT
CASSVAPANTGELFF